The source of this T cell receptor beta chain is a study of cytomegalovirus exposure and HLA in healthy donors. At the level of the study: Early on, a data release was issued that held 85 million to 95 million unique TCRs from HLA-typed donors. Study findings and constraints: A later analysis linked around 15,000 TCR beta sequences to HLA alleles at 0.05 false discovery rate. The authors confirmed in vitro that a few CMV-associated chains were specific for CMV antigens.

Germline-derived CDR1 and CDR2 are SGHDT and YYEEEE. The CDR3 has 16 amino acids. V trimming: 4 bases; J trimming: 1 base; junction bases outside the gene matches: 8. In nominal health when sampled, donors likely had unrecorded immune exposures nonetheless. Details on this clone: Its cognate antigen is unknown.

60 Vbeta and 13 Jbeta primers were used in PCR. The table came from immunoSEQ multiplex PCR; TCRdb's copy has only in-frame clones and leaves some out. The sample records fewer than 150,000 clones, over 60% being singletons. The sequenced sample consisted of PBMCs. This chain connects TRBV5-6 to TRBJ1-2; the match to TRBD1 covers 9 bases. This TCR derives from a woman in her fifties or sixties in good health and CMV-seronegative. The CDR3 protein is CASSVQGAEINYGYTF. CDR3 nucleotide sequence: TGTGCCAGCAGCGTACAGGGGGCCGAGATTAACTATGGCTACACCTTC.